This T cell receptor (beta chain) was observed in a study of cytomegalovirus exposure and HLA in healthy donors. Whole-study context: Within an early data release were 85 million or so unique TCRs drawn from HLA-typed donors.

To note about this clone: Its antigen remains unknown.

General observations from the study: TCR beta chains numbering some 160 were designated cytomegalovirus-associated. The authors confirmed in vitro that a few CMV-associated chains were specific for CMV antigens.

Healthy bone marrow donors supplied every sample. The PCR contained 60 Vbeta and 13 Jbeta primers. Here immunoSEQ multiplex PCR was the method, and the copy in TCRdb shows in-frame clones only, minus some. The table shows under 200,000 clones, with about four fifths occurring only once. This CDR3 has 12 amino acids. V trimming: 5 bases; J trimming: 9 bases; junction bases outside the gene matches: 7. Germline V gives CDR1 GTSNPN, CDR2 SVGIG (reference sequence). The TCR originated in a man aged 30 to 45 in good health and CMV-seronegative. The sequenced sample consisted of PBMCs. The chain joins TRBV30 to TRBJ2-1, with TRBD2 matching over 7 bases. The CDR3 sequence is CAWEILAGEQFF. The CDR3 DNA is TGTGCCTGGGAAATTTTAGCGGGTGAGCAGTTCTTC.